These 20 T cell receptor beta chains came from one sample sequenced in a study of beta chain features in type 1 diabetes. As every portion of the isolated RNA was reverse transcribed, the sequencing read expressed TCRB transcripts. This table comes from immunoSEQ multiplex PCR, and its TCRdb copy is limited to in-frame clones, with some not included. The sample has over 500,000 clones, about a sixth seen once. The sample comprised naive CD4+ T cells from blood. The origin of the receptors is a man aged 18 to 30 in good health.

This clone was recorded a few times. The chain is built from TRBV7-9 and TRBJ2-3; possibly TRBD2 for D (5 bases). V was cut by 2 bases and J by 7 bases, with 16 bases left in between. The CDR3 consists of 15 residues. Germline V lookup: CDR1 SEHNR, CDR2 FQNEAQ (reference sequence). This CDR3 is CASSLTIIARYTQYF. The CDR3 nucleotides read TGTGCCAGCAGCTTAACCATTATAGCGAGATATACGCAGTATTTT.

The chain has TRBV7-2 and TRBJ2-3; TRBD2 aligns across 13 bases. Losses at the gene ends were 5 bases for V and 6 bases for J; bases not matched to a gene: 17. Germline CDR1 reads SGHTA; CDR2 reads FQGNSA. The CDR3 contains 19 residues. This CDR3 is CASSPAPLGLAGVLDTQYF. In nucleotides, the CDR3 is TGTGCCAGCAGCCCCGCCCCCCTTGGACTAGCGGGAGTACTGGATACGCAGTATTTT.

A few counts support this clone. The chain couples TRBV18 to TRBJ1-1, with D possibly TRBD1 on 5 matching bases. The CDR3 consists of 13 residues. V was trimmed by 4 bases and J by 0 bases, leaving 6 bases between them. Germline CDR1 reads KGHSH; CDR2 reads LQKENI. The CDR3 sequence: CASSLGVNTEAFF. CDR3 coding DNA: TGTGCCAGCTCACTAGGGGTGAACACTGAAGCTTTCTTT.

The V and J genes are TRBV7-9 and TRBJ1-3; D ambiguous. CDR3 length equals 14 residues. CDR1 is SEHNR and CDR2 is FQNEAQ in the germline V gene (reference sequence). V lost 2 bases and J lost 4, with 9 bases in between. CDR3 nucleotide sequence: TGTGCCAGCAGCTTAAAGGTTGACGGAAACACCATATATTTT. This encodes CASSLKVDGNTIYF.

The genes are TRBV6-6 and TRBJ2-7, with 8 positions matching TRBD1. Germline V gives CDR1 MNHNY, CDR2 SVGAGI (reference sequence). This CDR3 is 12 amino acids long. V shed 4 bases and J 6 bases; nucleotides not matched to a gene: 2. CDR3 in amino acids: CASSSQGGEQYF. The CDR3 DNA sequence: TGTGCCAGCAGTTCACAGGGGGGCGAGCAGTACTTC.

The V call is TRBV27, the J call TRBJ1-6, with 9 positions matching TRBD1. J lost 9 bases, V lost 6 bases, and 9 bases had no gene match. Germline V gene sequence: CDR1 MNHEY, CDR2 SMNVEV (reference sequence). This CDR3 is 15 amino acids long. CDR3 DNA: TGTGCCAGCAGAGACAGGGGGTTCTCGGGTTCACCCCTCCACTTT. Translated: CASRDRGFSGSPLHF.

This clone showed up just a few times. The J gene is TRBJ2-5, the V gene TRBV10-3; 7 positions match TRBD2. Germline CDR1 ENHRY, CDR2 SYGVKD. CDR3 length equals 13 residues. V lost 10 bases to trimming and J lost 7 bases; unmatched junction nucleotides: 12. The CDR3 sequence: CATRLEREGTQYF. The CDR3 bases are TGTGCCACCCGATTAGAGCGGGAAGGGACCCAGTACTTC.

This clone was counted between two and nine times. V and J are TRBV7-2 and TRBJ2-7, with a weak D call TRBD2 (7 bases). Trimming cost V 5 bases and J 3 bases, with 14 bases left between them. Germline V lookup: CDR1 SGHTA, CDR2 FQGNSA. This CDR3 contains 14 residues. In DNA, the CDR3 is TGTGCCAGCAGCGGACTAGGACAGATCTACGAGCAGTACTTC. As protein: CASSGLGQIYEQYF.

This clone was picked up a small number of times. This sequence joins TRBV2 and TRBJ2-7; 12 nucleotides match TRBD2. The CDR3 runs 14 residues. Trimming took 2 bases from V and 7 from J; bases not matched to a gene: 3. CDR1 and CDR2 from the germline V gene are SNHLY and FYNNEI. The CDR3 nucleotides read TGTGCCAGCAGTGAACTAGCGGGAGGGAGTGAGCAGTACTTC. Translating gives CASSELAGGSEQYF.

This clone has just a few counts. The rearrangement joins TRBV11-2 to TRBJ2-4; possibly TRBD2 for D (6 bases). This CDR3 is built from 17 residues. Germline CDR1 and CDR2: SGHAT and FQNNGV. Trimming stripped 4 bases from V and 0 bases from J, with 16 bases between. The CDR3 DNA reads as TGTGCCAGCAGCTCCTCCGGCGGGACGATAGCCAAAAACATTCAGTACTTC. Its protein is CASSSSGGTIAKNIQYF.

The CDR3 reads CASSESGVVYGYTF. CDR3 nucleotide sequence: TGTGCCAGCAGTGAATCAGGGGTCGTCTATGGCTACACCTTC. The rearrangement links TRBV6-1 to TRBJ1-2; perhaps TRBD1 as D (6 bases). Germline loops: CDR1 MNHNS, CDR2 SASEGT. Trimming left V 2 bases short and J 4 bases short, with 11 bases between. This CDR3 has 14 amino acids.

This clone has more than one count but fewer than ten. The CDR3 protein is CASSPGGGQETQYF. In DNA form, the CDR3 reads TGCGCCAGCAGCCCCGGGGGAGGGCAAGAGACCCAGTACTTC. The V call is TRBV5-1, the J call TRBJ2-5; 7 positions match TRBD2. Unmatched junction bases numbered 5, after V lost 4 bases and J lost 2 bases. The germline CDR1 and CDR2 sequences are SGHRS and YFSETQ. CDR3 length: 14 amino acids.

This clone showed up just a few times. The chain uses TRBV7-3 and TRBJ2-2, with TRBD2 as a possible D gene (5 bases). The CDR3 contains 16 residues. Trimming removed 5 bases at V and 7 bases at J, with 20 bases between. CDR1 and CDR2 (germline): SGHTA, FQGTGA. The CDR3 region is CASSPWVLALSGELFF. As DNA, the CDR3 is TGTGCCAGCAGCCCATGGGTCCTAGCCCTTAGCGGGGAGCTGTTTTTT.

This clone appeared a single time. The chain employs TRBV10-3 and TRBJ2-7, with D possibly being TRBD1 (6 bases). Germline values: CDR1 ENHRY, CDR2 SYGVKD. V lost 1 base and J 7 bases, leaving 14 bases between the germline ends. There are 14 residues in the CDR3. CDR3 amino acids: CAISELNREREQYF. DNA of the CDR3: TGTGCCATCAGTGAGTTAAACAGGGAGCGGGAGCAGTACTTC.

This chain links TRBV29-1 with TRBJ2-3; 9 nucleotides line up with TRBD2. Trimming cost V 4 bases and J 2 bases; bases outside gene matches: 13. Germline V gene lookup returns CDR1 SQVTM and CDR2 ANQGSEA. The CDR3 sequence is 17 residues long. The CDR3 here is CSVAGLAGWGYTDTQYF. As DNA, the CDR3 is TGCAGCGTTGCGGGGCTAGCGGGGTGGGGTTACACAGATACGCAGTATTTT.

This rearrangement joins TRBV18 to TRBJ1-2; TRBD1 might be the D (5 bases). Trimming removed 3 bases at V and 4 bases at J, with 6 bases between. The CDR3 consists of 12 residues. The V gene's germline CDR1 is KGHSH and CDR2 LQKENI. The CDR3 region is CASSPGAYGYTF. The CDR3 bases are TGTGCCAGCTCACCCGGGGCCTATGGCTACACCTTC.

This clone was detected a few times. This chain uses TRBV9 with TRBJ2-1, with D tentatively TRBD2 (5 bases). The CDR3 is made up of 15 amino acids. Looked up from germline, CDR1 is SGDLS and CDR2 is YYNGEE. Trimming removed 3 bases at V and 0 bases at J, with 10 bases between. CDR3 amino acids: CASSGRTASYNEQFF. For the CDR3, the DNA is TGTGCCAGCAGCGGGAGGACTGCCTCCTACAATGAGCAGTTCTTC.

The chain uses TRBV20-1 and TRBJ2-5, with D hard to call. The germline CDR1 and CDR2 sequences are DFQATT and SNEGSKA (reference sequence). V lost 3 bases and J lost 7, with 9 bases in between. The CDR3 is made up of 11 amino acids. Here the CDR3 reads CSASLLGTQYF. The CDR3 nucleotides read TGCAGTGCTAGCCTCCTAGGGACCCAGTACTTC.

The V and J genes are TRBV18 and TRBJ2-4, with D possibly matching TRBD1 (5 bases). Looked up from germline, CDR1 is KGHSH and CDR2 is LQKENI. The V end was cut by 3 bases, the J end by 2 bases, with 11 bases between. The length of the CDR3 is 15 residues. The CDR3 is CASSPLQVSKNIQYF. The DNA for the CDR3 is TGTGCCAGCTCACCTTTACAGGTGTCCAAAAACATTCAGTACTTC.

This clone was counted only a few times. The chain employs TRBV5-6 and TRBJ1-2; D unclear. Between the trimmed V and J ends, which lost 1 base and 5 bases, there was a span of 3 bases. The germline V gene has CDR1 SGHDT and CDR2 YYEEEE. This CDR3 is 11 amino acids long. The CDR3 DNA is TGTGCCAGCAGCTTGACTTATGGCTACACCTTC. It translates to CASSLTYGYTF. Drawing the rest from reference TRBV5-6 and TRBJ1-2, the complete variable domain is DAGVTQSPTHLIKTRGQQVTLRCSPKSGHDTVSWYQQALGQGPQFIFQYYEEEERQRGNFPDRFSGHQFPNYSSELNVNALLLGDSALYLCASSLTYGYTFGSGTRLTVV.